This T cell receptor beta chain was documented in a study of early T cells in non-severe SARS-CoV-2 infection. TCRdb itself ran the 5' RACE reads through MiXCR, one entry per CDR3 protein. The data hold 65,000 to 95,000 distinct CDR3 sequences, with around 14% observed a single time. The V gene's germline CDR1 is ENHRY and CDR2 SYGVKD. V was pared by 4 bases and J by 6 bases, with 0 bases of the junction left unmatched. The length of the CDR3 is 12 residues. The chain carries TRBV10-3 and TRBJ1-2; TRBD1 matches 9 bases. Input material: whole blood. The sequence was collected from an adult who was a healthcare worker with PCR-confirmed SARS-CoV-2 infection or an uninfected control (not recorded which). CDR3 amino acids: CAISGDRDGYTF. The CDR3 DNA reads TGTGCCATCAGTGGGGACAGGGATGGCTACACCTTC.